The source of this T cell receptor beta chain is a study of metastatic and nonmetastatic thyroid tumors. Study summary: From malignant and benign thyroid patients, repertoires in blood and in tumor or nodule tissue were compared. Findings and caveats of the study: Reports indicated that malignant thyroid tumors showed significantly higher TCR beta diversity than benign nodules did, in blood and tumor.

Thyroid surgery took place with no prior treatment in any patient. Per the study methods: For papillary thyroid cancer, a distant-metastasis classifier was constructed from CDR3 differences observed across clinicopathological groups. TCRdb reassembled clones from the PCR reads with MiXCR. The V and J calls and clone size come from TCRdb's table, not from the authors' own analysis. The data show about 15,000 clones, with about 27% seen just once and under 20% held by the top ten. The V end lost 3 bases, the J end lost 4 bases, and 15 bases lay between the germline ends. The CDR3 runs 16 residues. Germline CDR1 reads SNHLY; CDR2 reads FYNNEI. This clone is classed as medium-sized. Its target is unknown.

Sequencing was done on a sample of tumor tissue. The rearrangement links TRBV2 to TRBJ2-2; possibly TRBD1 for D (6 bases). This TCR was sampled from a female donor with papillary thyroid cancer or a benign thyroid nodule (not recorded which). Some clones in this sample may be carry-over from other donors' samples. This CDR3 is CASSDLDSAITGELFF. The CDR3 DNA sequence: TGTGCCAGCAGTGATTTGGACAGCGCTATCACCGGGGAGCTGTTTTTT.